The clone carrying this TCR beta chain has more than one count but fewer than ten. The protocol was immunoSEQ multiplex PCR, while the TCRdb copy is restricted to in-frame clones and leaves out a portion. The sample gives some 240,000 clones, around four fifths of which show up once; over 4% is in the top ten. The CDR3 sequence is 16 residues long. The ends lost 5 bases at V and 1 base at J; junction bases unmatched: 9. The V gene's germline CDR1 is SEHNR and CDR2 FQNEAQ (reference sequence). This entry belongs to a study of blood T cell repertoires in COVID-19. Across the whole study: Specimens from acute and convalescent COVID-19 originated in the United States, Italy and Spain. The cDNA or gDNA used as material had been derived from T cells, B-cell-depleted T cells, or PBMCs.

The receptor comes from a woman in her seventies with COVID-19, enrolled during active disease. The genes are TRBV7-9 and TRBJ2-5; 8 bases fit TRBD1. The specimen was peripheral blood. The CDR3 bases are TGTGCCAGCAGCATCCGGACAGGGATTTCCCAAGAGACCCAGTACTTC. Its translation: CASSIRTGISQETQYF. Looking up the rest from reference TRBV7-9 and TRBJ2-5 gives the full variable domain: DTGVSQNPRHKITKRGQNVTFRCDPISEHNRLYWYRQTLGQGPEFLTYFQNEAQLEKSRLLSDRFSAERPKGSFSTLEIQRTEQGDSAMYLCASSIRTGISQETQYFGPGTRLLVL.